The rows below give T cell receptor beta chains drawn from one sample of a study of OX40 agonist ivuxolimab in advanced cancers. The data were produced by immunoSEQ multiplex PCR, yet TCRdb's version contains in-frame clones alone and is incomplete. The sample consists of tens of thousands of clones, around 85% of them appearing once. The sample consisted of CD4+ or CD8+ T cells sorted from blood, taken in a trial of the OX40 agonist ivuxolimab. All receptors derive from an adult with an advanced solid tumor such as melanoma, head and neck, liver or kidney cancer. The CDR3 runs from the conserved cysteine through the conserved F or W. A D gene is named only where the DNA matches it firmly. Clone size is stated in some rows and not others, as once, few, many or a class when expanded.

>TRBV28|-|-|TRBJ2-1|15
CASRLGVLLYNEQFF
TGTGCCAGCAGGCTGGGGGTCCTGCTTTACAATGAGCAGTTCTTC
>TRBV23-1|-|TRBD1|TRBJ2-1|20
CASSQSGRQGATMAYNEQFF
TGCGCCAGCAGTCAATCGGGGCGACAGGGGGCAACGATGGCCTACAATGAGCAGTTCTTC
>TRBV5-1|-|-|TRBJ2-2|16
CASSWGGQASTGELFF
TGCGCCAGCAGCTGGGGGGGACAGGCCAGCACCGGGGAGCTGTTTTTT
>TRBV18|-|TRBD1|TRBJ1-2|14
CASSPGQGTYGYTF
TGTGCCAGCTCACCGGGACAGGGGACCTATGGCTACACCTTC
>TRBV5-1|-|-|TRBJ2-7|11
CASSASYEQYF
TGCGCCAGCAGCGCTTCCTACGAGCAGTACTTC
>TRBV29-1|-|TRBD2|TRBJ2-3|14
CSVPTREGTDTQYF
TGCAGCGTTCCAACTAGGGAGGGTACAGATACGCAGTATTTT
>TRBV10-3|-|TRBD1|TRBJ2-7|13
CAITRGQGAEQYF
TGTGCCATCACCCGAGGACAGGGCGCGGAGCAGTACTTC
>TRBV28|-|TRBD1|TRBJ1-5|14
CASSQGPGGQPQHF
TGTGCCAGCAGTCAAGGCCCAGGGGGCCAGCCCCAGCATTTT
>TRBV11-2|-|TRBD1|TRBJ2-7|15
CASSLAGTAYYEQYF
TGTGCCAGCAGCTTAGCTGGGACAGCCTACTACGAGCAGTACTTC
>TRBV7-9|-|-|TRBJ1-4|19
CASSLVRTIGAATNEKLFF
TGTGCCAGCAGCTTAGTCAGAACCATCGGGGCAGCAACTAATGAAAAACTGTTTTTT
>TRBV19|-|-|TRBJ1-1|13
CASAQGRETEAFF
TGTGCCAGCGCCCAGGGCAGAGAAACTGAAGCTTTCTTT
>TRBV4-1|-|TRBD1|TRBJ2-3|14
CASSPGQGLDTQYF
TGCGCCAGCAGCCCAGGACAGGGTTTAGATACGCAGTATTTT
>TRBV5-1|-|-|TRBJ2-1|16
CASSLEAPSPYNEQFF
TGCGCCAGCAGCTTGGAGGCTCCCTCCCCCTACAATGAGCAGTTCTTC
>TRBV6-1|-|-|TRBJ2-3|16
CASSEARGVSRATQYF
TGTGCCAGCAGTGAAGCGCGCGGAGTATCGCGGGCTACGCAGTATTTT
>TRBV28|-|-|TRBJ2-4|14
CASSFGQGKNIQYF
TGTGCCAGCAGTTTCGGGCAGGGGAAAAACATTCAGTACTTC
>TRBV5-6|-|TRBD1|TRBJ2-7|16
CASSVWTTGDSYEQYF
TGTGCCAGCAGCGTGTGGACAACAGGGGACTCCTACGAGCAGTACTTC
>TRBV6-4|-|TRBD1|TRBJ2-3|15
CASRSTGGSTDTQYF
TGTGCCAGCAGGTCGACAGGGGGGTCGACAGATACGCAGTATTTT
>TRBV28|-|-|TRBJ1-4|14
CASSLRGLNEKLFF
TGTGCCAGCAGTTTAAGGGGCTTAAATGAAAAACTGTTTTTT
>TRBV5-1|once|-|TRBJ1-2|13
CASSEDGNYGYTF
TGCGCCAGCAGCGAGGACGGTAACTATGGCTACACCTTC
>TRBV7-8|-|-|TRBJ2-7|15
CASSFGGGGPTGQYF
TGTGCCAGCAGCTTTGGGGGGGGCGGACCCACGGGGCAGTACTTC
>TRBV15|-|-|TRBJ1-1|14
CATSRAQGRSEAFF
TGTGCCACCAGCAGAGCGCAGGGCCGATCTGAAGCTTTCTTT
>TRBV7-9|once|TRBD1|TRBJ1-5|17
CASSIGGGTGRRQPQHF
TGTGCCAGCAGCATCGGGGGCGGGACAGGGAGGCGTCAGCCCCAGCATTTT
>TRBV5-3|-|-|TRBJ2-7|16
CARSLLRRQVFYEQYF
TGTGCCAGAAGTCTTTTGAGAAGACAGGTATTCTACGAGCAGTACTTC
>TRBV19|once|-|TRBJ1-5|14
CASSRGDSNQPQHF
TGTGCCAGTAGTAGGGGAGATAGCAATCAGCCCCAGCATTTT
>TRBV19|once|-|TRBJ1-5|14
CASTTTGLNQPQHF
TGTGCCAGTACCACTACGGGGCTAAATCAGCCCCAGCATTTT